This is a list of T cell receptor beta chains from one sample in a study of blood T cell repertoires in COVID-19. TCRdb keeps only in-frame clones here, not all; method: immunoSEQ multiplex PCR. The sample consists of about 270,000 clones, around nine tenths of them appearing once. Sequenced input: peripheral blood. The receptors originated from a woman in her 70s with COVID-19, enrolled during active disease. Both conserved end residues are part of each CDR3.

j_gene: TRBJ2-3
v_gene: TRBV2
CDR3aa: CASNLLAGGTDTQYF

j_gene: TRBJ1-5
v_gene: TRBV7-2
CDR3aa: CASSLEIASNQPQHF

j_gene: TRBJ2-5
v_gene: TRBV6-5
CDR3aa: CASLSNFVTGTQYF

j_gene: TRBJ1-1
v_gene: TRBV7-9
CDR3aa: CASSWAGANTEAFF

j_gene: TRBJ2-1
v_gene: TRBV3-1/TRBV3-2
CDR3aa: CASSQLAGGVDEQFF

j_gene: TRBJ2-3
v_gene: TRBV13
CDR3aa: CASSPAGDTQYF

j_gene: TRBJ1-5
v_gene: TRBV10-3
CDR3aa: CAISETGPALYQPQHF

j_gene: TRBJ2-7
v_gene: TRBV27
CDR3aa: CASMRTSGAEQYF

j_gene: TRBJ2-7
v_gene: TRBV27
CDR3aa: CASSLEGRSSYEQYF

j_gene: TRBJ2-3
v_gene: TRBV19
CDR3aa: CASKLAGGYADTQYF

j_gene: TRBJ2-5
v_gene: TRBV10-2
CDR3aa: CASSEPRLGQVGETQYF

j_gene: TRBJ2-7
v_gene: TRBV28
CDR3aa: CASSLGNRGPYEQYF

j_gene: TRBJ2-1
v_gene: TRBV7-8
CDR3aa: CASSPGLAGLGEQFF

j_gene: TRBJ2-3
v_gene: TRBV3-1/TRBV3-2
CDR3aa: CASSPLEPDTQYF

j_gene: TRBJ2-4
v_gene: TRBV28
CDR3aa: CASSLGGDKNIQYF

j_gene: TRBJ2-7
v_gene: TRBV28
CDR3aa: CASTPSTGGESRF

j_gene: TRBJ1-1
v_gene: TRBV2
CDR3aa: CASNGGWTEAFF

j_gene: TRBJ2-3
v_gene: TRBV5-1
CDR3aa: CASSLTGTTDTQYF

j_gene: TRBJ2-7
v_gene: TRBV5-1
CDR3aa: CASSFGSGGQWEQYF

j_gene: TRBJ1-1
v_gene: TRBV2
CDR3aa: CASSAREGTEAFF

j_gene: TRBJ2-1
v_gene: TRBV4-1
CDR3aa: CASSRPRGTSSYNEQFF

j_gene: TRBJ1-1
v_gene: TRBV5-1
CDR3aa: CASSVTGSTEAFF

j_gene: TRBJ1-2
v_gene: TRBV3-1/TRBV3-2
CDR3aa: CASSPRQATYGYTF

j_gene: TRBJ1-2
v_gene: TRBV2
CDR3aa: CASSEDRGDGDGYTF

j_gene: TRBJ1-4
v_gene: TRBV28
CDR3aa: CATGQGLGEKLFF

j_gene: TRBJ1-3
v_gene: TRBV5-5
CDR3aa: CASSDLSGNTIYF

j_gene: TRBJ2-3
v_gene: TRBV2
CDR3aa: CASSLGTGRGSDTQYF

j_gene: TRBJ1-2
v_gene: TRBV3-1/TRBV3-2
CDR3aa: CASSQAGTGANYGYTF

j_gene: TRBJ2-3
v_gene: TRBV5-1
CDR3aa: CASRNRVITDTQYF

j_gene: TRBJ1-3
v_gene: TRBV9
CDR3aa: CASSARDRSSGNTIYF

j_gene: TRBJ1-2
v_gene: TRBV5-8
CDR3aa: CASSSLRGGQGANYGYTF

j_gene: TRBJ2-3
v_gene: TRBV5-1
CDR3aa: CASRTGSFTDTQYF

j_gene: TRBJ1-2
v_gene: TRBV2
CDR3aa: CASSERGYYGYTF

j_gene: TRBJ2-7
v_gene: TRBV27
CDR3aa: CASSLSGTTTYEQYF